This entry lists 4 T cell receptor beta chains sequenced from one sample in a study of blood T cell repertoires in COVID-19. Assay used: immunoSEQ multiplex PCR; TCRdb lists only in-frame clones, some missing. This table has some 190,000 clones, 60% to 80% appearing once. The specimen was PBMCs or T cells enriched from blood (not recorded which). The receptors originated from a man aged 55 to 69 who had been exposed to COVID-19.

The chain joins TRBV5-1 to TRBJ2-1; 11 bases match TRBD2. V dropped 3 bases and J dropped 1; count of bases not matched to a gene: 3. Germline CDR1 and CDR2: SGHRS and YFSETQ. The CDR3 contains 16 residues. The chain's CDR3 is CASSYLAGGSYNEQFF. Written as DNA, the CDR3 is TGCGCCAGCAGCTACTTAGCGGGAGGGTCCTACAATGAGCAGTTCTTC.

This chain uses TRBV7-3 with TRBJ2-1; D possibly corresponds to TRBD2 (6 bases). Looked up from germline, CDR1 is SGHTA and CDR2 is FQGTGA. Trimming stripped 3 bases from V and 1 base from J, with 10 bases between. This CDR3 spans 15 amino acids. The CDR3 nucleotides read TGTGCCAGCAGCTTGAGCGCGGGGTCCTACAATGAGCAGTTCTTC. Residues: CASSLSAGSYNEQFF.

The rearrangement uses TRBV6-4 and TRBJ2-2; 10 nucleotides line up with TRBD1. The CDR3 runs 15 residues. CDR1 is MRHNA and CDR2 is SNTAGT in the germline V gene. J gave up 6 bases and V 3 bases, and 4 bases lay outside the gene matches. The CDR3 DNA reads TGTGCCAGCAGTGAACGGACAGGGGGATCCGGGGAGCTGTTTTTT. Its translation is CASSERTGGSGELFF.

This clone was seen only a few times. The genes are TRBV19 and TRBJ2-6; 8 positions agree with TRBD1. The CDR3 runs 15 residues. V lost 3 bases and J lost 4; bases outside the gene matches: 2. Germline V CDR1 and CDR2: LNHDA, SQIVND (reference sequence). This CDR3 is CASSIRGPGANVLTF. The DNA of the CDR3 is TGTGCCAGTAGTATCAGGGGGCCCGGGGCCAACGTCCTGACTTTC.